This paragraph reports one T cell receptor (beta chain). While infection was still active, Seattle patients were enrolled and then followed longitudinally. Per the study methods: For nucleated cells, counts were estimated from reference gene primer amplification. TCRdb's table, derived via immunoSEQ multiplex PCR, lists solely in-frame clones and lacks some. The V and J calls and clone size were taken over from that table, and D and trimming were inferred from the DNA. The profile covers 450,000 or so clones, with approximately 91% appearing a single time and approximately 1.5% taken by the ten largest. The entry originates in a study of blood T cell repertoires in COVID-19. Across the study: Collection of acute and convalescent COVID-19 samples took place in the United States, Italy and Spain. Sources were T cells, B-cell-depleted T cells, or PBMCs; the material itself was cDNA or gDNA.

The CDR3 contains 16 residues. Germline assignment: CDR1 MGHRA and CDR2 YSYEKL. Deletions cut 1 base from V and 5 bases from J, with 18 bases between. The chain carries TRBV4-1 and TRBJ2-7; D is possibly TRBD2 (5 bases). The sample comprised peripheral blood. This sequence originates from a woman in her 40s with COVID-19, enrolled during active disease. In DNA form, the CDR3 reads TGCGCCAGCAGCCAAGGTATCCTTTTAGGGAGACACGAGCAGTACTTC. Translation gives CASSQGILLGRHEQYF.